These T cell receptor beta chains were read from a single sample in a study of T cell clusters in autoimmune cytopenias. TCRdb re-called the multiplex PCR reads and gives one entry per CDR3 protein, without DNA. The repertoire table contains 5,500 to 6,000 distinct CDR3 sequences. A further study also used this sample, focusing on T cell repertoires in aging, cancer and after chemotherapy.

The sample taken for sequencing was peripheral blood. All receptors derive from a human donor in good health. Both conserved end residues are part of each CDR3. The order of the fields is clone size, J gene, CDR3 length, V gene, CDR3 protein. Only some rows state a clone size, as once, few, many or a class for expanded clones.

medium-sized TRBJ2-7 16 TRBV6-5 CASSYSGLADSYEQYF
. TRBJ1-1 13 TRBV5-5 CASSPTANTEAFF
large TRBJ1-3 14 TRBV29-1 CSVVPGATGNTIYF
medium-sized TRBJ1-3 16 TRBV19 CASRRDQSFSGNTIYF
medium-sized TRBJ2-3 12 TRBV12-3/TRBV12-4 CASSLRASAQYF
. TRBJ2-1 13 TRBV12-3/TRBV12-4 CASSQDRRGVQFF
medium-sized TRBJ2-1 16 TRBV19 CASSDTRQKFYNEQFF
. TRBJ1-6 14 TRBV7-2 CASSSPDKASPLHF
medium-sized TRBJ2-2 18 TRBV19 CARTPGTGPRRWTGELFF
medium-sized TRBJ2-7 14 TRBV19 CASSQGGPLREQYF
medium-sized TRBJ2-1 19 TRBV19 CASSPGQRTSGKTYNEQFF
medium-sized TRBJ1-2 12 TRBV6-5 CASSPIGGGYTF
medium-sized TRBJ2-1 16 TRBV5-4 CASSASGGGARNEQFF
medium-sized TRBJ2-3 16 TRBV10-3 CAISESRRGGTDTQYF
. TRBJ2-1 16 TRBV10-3 CASSSDRGSSYNEQFF
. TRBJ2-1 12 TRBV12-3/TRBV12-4 CASFSRGQGQFF